One T cell receptor (beta chain) is described in this entry. Authors' analysis steps: Reference gene primer amplification gave estimated nucleated cell counts. Generated by immunoSEQ multiplex PCR, the TCRdb table keeps only in-frame clones and is missing some. That table is the source of V, J and clone size, and D and trimming were worked out from the DNA. The profile shows a few hundred thousand clones, 80% to 90% of them singletons. The sample belongs to a study of blood T cell repertoires in COVID-19. For the study at large: The United States, Italy and Spain were the sources of the acute and convalescent COVID-19 samples. PBMCs, B-cell-depleted T cells, or T cells were the source of the cDNA or gDNA that made up the material.

Germline lookup yields CDR1 MNHEY and CDR2 SMNVEV (reference sequence). Trimming pared 3 bases from V and 4 bases from J, leaving 12 bases between. There are 14 residues in the CDR3. The chain carries TRBV27 and TRBJ2-5, with D uncertain. The origin of this receptor is a man between 25 and 39 years old with active or convalescent COVID-19. The sample comprised peripheral blood. The CDR3: CASSFLGPRETQYF. For the CDR3, the DNA is TGTGCCAGCAGTTTTTTGGGCCCGCGAGAGACCCAGTACTTC.